The TCR beta chain under discussion was sequenced for a study of T cells in Graves' hyperthyroidism and ophthalmopathy. Germline V gives CDR1 KGHSH, CDR2 LQKENI. The CDR3 has 18 residues. V lost 0 bases and J lost 0, with 12 bases in between. TCR beta CDR3 regions were amplified from RNA transcripts. RT-PCR in the first round (using the HTBI primer set) targeted the TCR CDR3. TCRdb reprocessed the multiplex PCR reads via MiXCR and lists one record per CDR3 protein. The data contain more than 550,000 distinct CDR3 sequences, approximately 19% of them singletons. This clonotype was counted between two and nine times.

The V gene is TRBV18, the J gene TRBJ1-6, with D unresolved. What was sequenced was blood. The TCR sequence derives from a woman between 45 and 65 years old with Graves' hyperthyroidism that later progressed to Graves' ophthalmopathy. CDR3 nucleotide sequence: TGTGCCAGCTCACCACCGAGGGATTCGAGCTCCTATAATTCACCCCTCCACTTT. This translates into CASSPPRDSSSYNSPLHF.